The source of this T cell receptor (beta chain) is a study of CD8+CD57+ T cells in acquired aplastic anemia. Study at large: Sorted CD4+ and CD8+ cells yielded around 3.2 ug of DNA on average.

This clonotype was counted ten times or more. Its antigen is unidentified. Profiling of TCR beta VDJ combinations and CDR3 sequences used genomic DNA as template. From the reads, TCRdb called clonotypes with MiXCR, one entry per CDR3 protein. This table has 400,000 to 450,000 distinct CDR3 sequences, 55% to 75% appearing once. Broader study findings: Overlapping CD8+ CDR3 repertoires of patients and controls contained under 35 shared sequences. Patients were compared with controls for CD8+ Simpson's diversity, and no significant difference emerged.

Trimming removed 1 base at V and 1 base at J, with 12 bases between. Germline loops: CDR1 SGHTA, CDR2 FQGNSA. The CDR3 length is 16 residues. The specimen was sorted CD4+, CD8+, or CD8+CD57+ T cells (not recorded which) from PBMCs. The chain is built from TRBV7-2 and TRBJ2-3; tentatively, D is TRBD2 (6 bases). The TCR comes from a human donor in good health, serving as a control. CDR3 region: CASSLGRGGGTDTQYF. The CDR3 region has the DNA TGTGCCAGCAGCTTAGGCCGAGGCGGGGGCACAGATACGCAGTATTTT.